A selection of T cell receptor beta chains follows, all from one sample in a study of blood T cell repertoires in COVID-19. Sequenced by immunoSEQ multiplex PCR; TCRdb stores in-frame clones only, minus some. The sample consists of more than 200,000 clones, around 86% of them appearing once. Sequenced input: peripheral blood. These receptors were taken from a woman aged 55-70 years with COVID-19, enrolled during active disease. CDR3s include the opening cysteine and the closing phenylalanine or tryptophan. The order of the fields is J gene, V gene, clone size, D gene, CDR3 protein, CDR3 DNA. A D gene is named only where the DNA matches it firmly. Clone size is given for some rows only: seen once, a few or many times, or a class if the clone is expanded.

>TRBJ2-2|TRBV5-6|few|TRBD1
CASSRVQGAGGELFF
TGTGCCAGCAGCCGAGTACAGGGGGCAGGCGGGGAGCTGTTTTTT
>TRBJ1-1|TRBV7-8|.|.
CASSFSGITEAFF
TGTGCCAGCAGCTTTTCGGGTATCACTGAAGCTTTCTTT
>TRBJ1-1|TRBV12-3/TRBV12-4|.|.
CASSLTSNTEAFF
TGTGCCAGCAGTTTAACTAGTAACACTGAAGCTTTCTTT
>TRBJ2-4|TRBV5-8|.|TRBD2
CASSRTGLAGAKNIQYF
TGTGCCAGCAGCCGGACCGGACTAGCGGGAGCCAAAAACATTCAGTACTTC
>TRBJ2-7|TRBV18|.|.
CASSPPGRGSQYF
TGTGCCAGCTCACCACCGGGAAGAGGGAGCCAATACTTC
>TRBJ2-3|TRBV19|.|.
CASSVASGTDTQYF
TGTGCCAGTAGTGTGGCTAGCGGCACAGATACGCAGTATTTT
>TRBJ2-3|TRBV7-3|.|.
CASSLKGGATQYF
TGTGCCAGCAGCTTAAAAGGGGGGGCTACGCAGTATTTT
>TRBJ2-2|TRBV11-3|.|.
CASSPEGTGELFF
TGTGCCAGCAGCCCGGAGGGCACCGGGGAGCTGTTTTTT
>TRBJ1-5|TRBV2|.|.
CASSGDIGRGPQHF
TGTGCCAGCAGTGGGGACATCGGTCGGGGGCCCCAGCATTTT
>TRBJ2-7|TRBV10-1|.|TRBD2
CASSEYTSGEQYF
TGCGCCAGCAGTGAGTATACTAGCGGCGAGCAGTACTTC
>TRBJ1-2|TRBV7-9|.|.
CASSLARAEQSYGYTF
TGTGCCAGCAGCTTAGCGCGAGCGGAGCAGTCCTATGGCTACACCTTC
>TRBJ2-5|TRBV7-2|.|TRBD2
CASSLVPSGIKSTQYF
TGTGCCAGCAGCTTAGTTCCTAGCGGGATCAAGAGTACCCAGTACTTC
>TRBJ2-7|TRBV10-3|.|TRBD1
CAARDRGYEQYF
TGTGCCGCCCGGGACAGGGGCTACGAGCAGTACTTC
>TRBJ2-5|TRBV29-1|once|.
CSVEDGGETQYF
TGCAGCGTTGAAGATGGAGGAGAGACCCAGTACTTC
>TRBJ2-7|TRBV19|few|.
CASRSGSSYEQYF
TGTGCCAGTAGGTCCGGGAGCTCCTACGAGCAGTACTTC
>TRBJ1-4|TRBV5-1|few|TRBD1
CASSQTTGEEKLFF
TGCGCCAGCAGTCAAACGACAGGGGAGGAAAAACTGTTTTTT
>TRBJ2-5|TRBV19|.|.
CASSIRWAGRETQYF
TGTGCCAGTAGTATACGTTGGGCAGGGCGGGAGACCCAGTACTTC
>TRBJ1-3|TRBV2|.|.
CASSVQALSGNTIYF
TGTGCCAGCAGTGTCCAGGCCCTCTCTGGAAACACCATATATTTT